A single sample gave rise to the 24 T cell receptor beta chains below, sequenced in a study of blood T cell repertoires in COVID-19. The repertoire was sequenced with immunoSEQ multiplex PCR; TCRdb's copy has only in-frame clones and lacks some. The sample gives some 140,000 clones, around three quarters of which show up once; around 1.7% is in the top ten. Sequencing was carried out using peripheral blood. The receptors were sampled from an elderly man with acute or convalescent COVID-19.

This chain links TRBV7-2 with TRBJ1-2; TRBD1 matches at 8 bases. Per germline, CDR1 SGHTA and CDR2 FQGNSA. The junction had 3 bases not matched to a gene; V was cut back by 4 bases and J by 5 bases. This CDR3 spans 13 amino acids. This chain's CDR3 is CASSSGGWYGYTF. The CDR3 DNA follows: TGTGCCAGCAGCTCAGGGGGCTGGTATGGCTACACCTTC. The full variable domain, rest sourced from reference TRBV7-2 and TRBJ1-2, is GAGVSQSPSNKVTEKGKDVELRCDPISGHTALYWYRQSLGQGLEFLIYFQGNSAPDKSGLPSDRFSAERTGGSVSTLTIQRTQQEDSAVYLCASSSGGWYGYTFGSGTRLTVV.

The chain couples TRBV14 to TRBJ2-2, with 8 bases identical to TRBD2. This CDR3 comprises 13 residues. The V and J ends lost 5 bases and 6 bases, in that order; junction bases with no gene match: 2. The germline V gene encodes CDR1 SGHDN and CDR2 FVKESK. CDR3 residues: CASSMRGAGELFF. For the CDR3, the DNA is TGTGCCAGCAGCATGCGGGGGGCCGGGGAGCTGTTTTTT.

This clone occurred once. The chain has TRBV18 and TRBJ1-2, with 7 bases fitting TRBD1. Unmatched junction bases numbered 5, after V lost 3 bases and J lost 1 base. CDR1 and CDR2 (germline): KGHSH, LQKENI. The CDR3 consists of 15 residues. The CDR3 nucleotides read TGTGCCAGCTCACCCCAGGGACAGAATAACTATGGCTACACCTTC. Protein product: CASSPQGQNNYGYTF.

The CDR3 coding sequence is TGCGCCAGCAGCTCTGGGACAGGGGGCGCGAGGGAGACCCAGTACTTC. Protein product: CASSSGTGGARETQYF. The V gene is TRBV5-1, the J gene TRBJ2-5; TRBD1 agrees at 12 bases. Germline V lookup: CDR1 SGHRS, CDR2 YFSETQ. V lost 3 bases, J lost 5 bases, and 8 bases stayed unmatched. The CDR3 extends over 16 amino acids.

The chain uses TRBV4-3 and TRBJ1-2; no reliable D call. The length of the CDR3 is 14 residues. Germline V lookup: CDR1 LGHNA, CDR2 YSLEER. V lost 0 bases and J 3 bases, leaving 8 bases between the germline ends. The CDR3: CASSQDSLDYGYTF. CDR3 nucleotides: TGCGCCAGCAGCCAAGATAGCCTTGACTATGGCTACACCTTC.

V is TRBV7-6 and J is TRBJ2-3; tentative D call: TRBD1 (6 bases). Germline CDR1 reads SGHVS; CDR2 reads FNYEAQ. This CDR3 spans 15 amino acids. V lost 1 base, J lost 6 bases, and 14 bases lay in between. CDR3 bases: TGTGCCAGCAGCTTAGACAGGGTCCGGCGGGATACGCAGTATTTT. It encodes CASSLDRVRRDTQYF.

This clone appeared a single time. The CDR3 bases are TGTGCCAGCAGCTTGGGACAGGGGATCACTGAAGCTTTCTTT. Residues: CASSLGQGITEAFF. The chain couples TRBV2 to TRBJ1-1, with 10 bases lining up with TRBD1. This CDR3 has 14 residues. The germline V gene has CDR1 SNHLY and CDR2 FYNNEI. V shed 6 bases and J 4 bases; nucleotides not matched to a gene: 5.

The J gene is TRBJ2-3, the V gene TRBV11-3; no reliable D call. Germline V gene lookup returns CDR1 SGHNT and CDR2 YENEEA. V was clipped by 1 base and J by 6 bases, with 11 bases between them. The CDR3 is 14 amino acids. The CDR3 DNA reads as TGTGCCAGCAGCTTAGTATCTTCAGCGGATACGCAGTATTTT. As protein: CASSLVSSADTQYF.

The chain employs TRBV4-1 and TRBJ2-2, with a tentative D call TRBD2 (5 bases). The CDR3 is 17 residues long. Trimming took 1 base from V and 3 from J, leaving 15 bases between them. Germline lookup yields CDR1 MGHRA and CDR2 YSYEKL. The CDR3 loop is CASSQGGRLGDTGELFF. The DNA of the CDR3 is TGCGCCAGCAGCCAAGGAGGACGGCTCGGGGACACCGGGGAGCTGTTTTTT.

The rearrangement uses TRBV18 and TRBJ2-3; possible D gene TRBD2, 6 bases. CDR3 size: 16 residues. The germline V and J ends were trimmed by 2 bases and 1 base, with 13 bases remaining between them. Germline CDR1 KGHSH, CDR2 LQKENI. The CDR3 nucleotides are TGTGCCAGCTCACCAAGGAGGGCCCAAGGCACAGATACGCAGTATTTT. Translation gives CASSPRRAQGTDTQYF.

The rearrangement links TRBV9 to TRBJ2-1, with 8 nucleotides matching TRBD2. Germline V gene lookup returns CDR1 SGDLS and CDR2 YYNGEE. Losses at the gene ends were 4 bases for V and 4 bases for J; bases not matched to a gene: 16. CDR3 size: 18 residues. The CDR3 DNA is TGTGCCAGCAGCCCCTTTGGTACTAGCGGACTTGAATACAATGAGCAGTTCTTC. Protein product: CASSPFGTSGLEYNEQFF.

The chain employs TRBV30 and TRBJ1-5; D ambiguous. Trimming pared 5 bases from V and 5 bases from J, leaving 13 bases between. CDR3 length: 13 residues. Germline V gene sequence: CDR1 GTSNPN, CDR2 SVGIG (reference sequence). This CDR3 reads CAWGGGSYQPQHF. As DNA, the CDR3 is TGTGCCTGGGGAGGCGGCAGCTATCAGCCCCAGCATTTT.

V is TRBV30 and J is TRBJ2-3; 7 bases map to TRBD1. The CDR3 sequence is 13 residues long. V lost 8 bases and J lost 0; bases outside the gene matches: 5. Germline V lookup: CDR1 GTSNPN, CDR2 SVGIG (reference sequence). CDR3 coding DNA: TGTGCCCTAGACAGGGAAAGCACAGATACGCAGTATTTT. Its protein product is CALDRESTDTQYF.

The chain carries TRBV7-6 and TRBJ2-3; possible D gene TRBD1, 6 bases. The CDR3 runs to 15 residues. Germline V lookup: CDR1 SGHVS, CDR2 FNYEAQ. V was shortened by 4 bases and J by 2 bases, with 13 bases between the two germline ends. CDR3 in amino acids: CASSSTTGPTDTQYF. CDR3 nucleotides: TGTGCCAGCAGCTCTACGACAGGTCCCACAGATACGCAGTATTTT.

This clone was seen repeatedly, ten times or more. This rearrangement joins TRBV6-5 to TRBJ1-1; 10 bases map to TRBD1. V was pared by 7 bases and J by 9 bases, with 8 bases of the junction left unmatched. This CDR3 has 13 amino acids. Germline V lookup: CDR1 MNHEY, CDR2 SVGAGI. The CDR3 region has the DNA TGTGCCAGCACCCCGGGACAGGGGTTGAAAGCTTTCTTT. The encoded protein is CASTPGQGLKAFF.

The chain joins TRBV6-5 to TRBJ1-2; TRBD1 might be the D (6 bases). The germline V gene has CDR1 MNHEY and CDR2 SVGAGI. Trimming removed 2 bases at V and 7 bases at J, with 11 bases between. The CDR3 has 13 amino acids. CDR3 nucleotide sequence: TGTGCCAGCAGTTACAGCACAGGGCCTGGCTACACCTTC. It yields the protein CASSYSTGPGYTF.

The V call is TRBV12-2, the J call TRBJ2-5; the D segment call TRBD2 is taken from the table without a DNA check. TRBV12-2 is recorded as a pseudogene. This CDR3 comprises 18 residues. The CDR3 here is CASRLAARRAGLQETQYF. CDR3 nucleotide sequence: TGTGCAAGTCGCTTAGCGGCCCGTCGGGCGGGATTACAAGAGACCCAGTACTTC.

This sequence joins TRBV28 and TRBJ1-2; no firm D call. Germline V gene sequence: CDR1 MDHEN, CDR2 SYDVKM. The V end was cut by 6 bases, the J end by 4 bases, with 9 bases between. CDR3 length: 12 amino acids. CDR3 sequence: CASREGTYGYTF. The CDR3 DNA follows: TGTGCCAGCAGAGAGGGAACCTATGGCTACACCTTC.

The genes are TRBV4-2 and TRBJ1-6; D possibly corresponds to TRBD1 (5 bases). V was clipped by 0 bases and J by 6 bases, with 9 bases between them. The CDR3 extends over 15 amino acids. Germline V gene data show CDR1 as LGHNA and CDR2 as YNFKEQ. Here the CDR3 reads CASSQEGQLNSPLHF. The CDR3 DNA reads as TGTGCCAGCAGCCAAGAAGGACAACTTAATTCACCCCTCCACTTT.

This clone was detected only a few times. The V call is TRBV5-1, the J call TRBJ2-1, with D maybe TRBD2 (6 bases). This CDR3 is 14 amino acids long. Germline lookup yields CDR1 SGHRS and CDR2 YFSETQ. V lost 0 bases to trimming and J lost 8 bases, with 12 bases between them. The CDR3 loop is CASSLALGLYEQFF. DNA of the CDR3: TGCGCCAGCAGCTTGGCCCTGGGACTTTATGAGCAGTTCTTC.

The gene calls are TRBV7-3 and TRBJ1-1; D not resolved. The V and J ends lost 5 bases and 1 base respectively, with 8 bases between them. The CDR3 covers 13 residues. The germline gives CDR1 SGHTA, CDR2 FQGTGA. CDR3 amino acids: CASSQNPNTEAFF. The DNA of the CDR3 is TGTGCCAGCAGCCAAAATCCGAACACTGAAGCTTTCTTT.

The V call is TRBV7-6, the J call TRBJ2-7; 7 bases align to TRBD2. After removal of 11 bases from V and 4 bases from J, the junction contained 5 bases not matched to a gene. The CDR3 consists of 11 residues. Looked up from germline, CDR1 is SGHVS and CDR2 is FNYEAQ. CDR3 sequence: CAGGGSYEQYF. The CDR3 DNA reads as TGTGCCGGCGGGGGTTCGTACGAGCAGTACTTC.

This chain joins TRBV29-1 and TRBJ1-1, with D perhaps TRBD1 (5 bases). The CDR3 is 11 amino acids. The V and J ends lost 3 bases and 10 bases respectively, with 12 bases between them. The germline CDR1 and CDR2 sequences are SQVTM and ANQGSEA. The CDR3 region is CSVERGGGAFF. The CDR3 DNA sequence: TGCAGCGTTGAGAGGGGAGGCGGAGCTTTCTTT.

The genes are TRBV29-1 and TRBJ1-2; D unresolved. The germline V gene encodes CDR1 SQVTM and CDR2 ANQGSEA. The CDR3 sequence is 11 residues long. V was shortened by 0 bases and J by 8 bases, with 7 bases between the two germline ends. CDR3 nucleotides: TGCAGCGTTGAAGATTTCGGGGGCTACACCTTC. Protein product: CSVEDFGGYTF.